These T cell receptor beta chains were read from a single sample in a study of blood T cells in healthy people across ages. TCRdb fed the 5' RACE reads into MiXCR, producing one record per CDR3 protein. The sample comprises around 1,000,000 distinct CDR3 sequences, less than 25% of which are singletons, and 0.65% to 0.95% rests with the top ten. These data are also associated with another study on T cells of mothers and their children.

Sequencing input: blood. The receptors derive from a girl aged 2 to 10 in good health. Both conserved end residues are part of each CDR3. The D gene is left open where the match is weak. Size is omitted from some rows. Given values are once, few, many or a class for expanded clones.

v_gene	abundance	j_gene	d_gene	CDR3aa	CDR3nt
TRBV7-2	few	TRBJ2-3	TRBD1	CASSLSRTGVGDTQYF	TGTGCCAGCAGCTTATCGCGGACAGGGGTTGGGGATACGCAGTATTTT
TRBV6-5	few	TRBJ2-4	.	CASSYSGDVDIQYF	TGTGCCAGCAGTTACTCCGGGGACGTGGACATTCAGTACTTC
TRBV3-1	few	TRBJ2-3	TRBD1	CASSPLGQGLADTQYF	TGTGCCAGCAGCCCACTGGGACAGGGGCTAGCAGATACGCAGTATTTT
TRBV4-2	.	TRBJ2-1	TRBD2	CASSEGLAVSNEQFF	TGTGCCAGCAGCGAGGGACTAGCGGTATCCAATGAGCAGTTCTTC
TRBV9	.	TRBJ2-1	TRBD2	CASSAKGLAGLDEQFF	TGTGCCAGCAGCGCAAAGGGACTAGCGGGACTAGATGAGCAGTTCTTC
TRBV29-1	.	TRBJ1-4	.	CSVFVGPPEKLFF	TGCAGCGTTTTCGTAGGACCGCCGGAAAAACTGTTTTTT
TRBV18	many	TRBJ1-1	.	CASSREGEYTEAFF	TGTGCCAGCTCACGCGAAGGCGAGTACACTGAAGCTTTCTTT
TRBV27	few	TRBJ2-6	.	CASSLTTPWGYSSGANVLTF	TGTGCCAGCAGTTTGACCACCCCATGGGGATATTCCTCTGGGGCCAACGTCCTGACTTTC
TRBV29-1	.	TRBJ2-3	TRBD1	CSGGLTGPSTDTQYF	TGCAGCGGTGGATTGACAGGGCCTAGCACAGATACGCAGTATTTT
TRBV28	.	TRBJ2-3	.	CASSSLDGTDTQYF	TGTGCCAGCAGTTCTTTAGACGGCACAGATACGCAGTATTTT
TRBV4-2	.	TRBJ2-1	TRBD2	CASSQEAGDYNEQFF	TGTGCCAGCAGCCAAGAGGCGGGGGACTACAATGAGCAGTTCTTC
TRBV2	few	TRBJ2-2	TRBD1	CASDSGNRGNTGELFF	TGTGCCAGCGACTCTGGTAACAGGGGTAACACCGGGGAGCTGTTTTTT
TRBV19	few	TRBJ2-5	TRBD2	CASSILPTSGGHGIQETQYF	TGTGCCAGTAGTATATTGCCGACTAGCGGGGGCCACGGAATACAAGAGACCCAGTACTTC
TRBV20-1	few	TRBJ2-2	.	CSATGPEHGRPLTGELFF	TGCAGTGCTACAGGGCCTGAACACGGGAGACCACTCACCGGGGAGCTGTTTTTT
TRBV19	.	TRBJ2-7	.	CASSMGSKGHALGYEQYF	TGTGCCAGTAGTATGGGAAGTAAGGGACACGCATTGGGATACGAGCAGTACTTC
TRBV5-6	.	TRBJ1-5	TRBD1	CASSRQGAVSNQPQHF	TGTGCCAGCAGCCGACAGGGGGCTGTTAGCAATCAGCCCCAACATTTT
TRBV7-8	.	TRBJ2-3	.	CASSYTGGSDTQYF	TGTGCCAGCAGCTATACTGGGGGTTCAGATACGCAGTATTTT
TRBV28	.	TRBJ2-7	.	CASSFSDYGEQYF	TGTGCCAGCAGTTTTTCCGATTATGGTGAGCAGTACTTC
TRBV12-3/TRBV12-4	few	TRBJ2-5	.	CASSLSGIQEAQYF	TGTGCCAGCAGTTTATCAGGAATCCAAGAGGCCCAGTACTTC
TRBV29-1	.	TRBJ2-3	.	CSTFTDTQYF	TGCAGCACATTCACAGATACGCAGTATTTT
TRBV12-3/TRBV12-4	.	TRBJ1-2	.	CASSSVADLNYGYTF	TGTGCCAGCAGTTCTGTGGCCGACCTAAACTATGGCTACACCTTC
TRBV7-2	.	TRBJ2-5	TRBD2	CASSSGGGPGQETQYF	TGTGCCAGCAGCTCAGGCGGGGGTCCGGGTCAAGAGACCCAGTACTTC
TRBV6-6	.	TRBJ1-1	.	CASSRRGSRTEAFF	TGTGCCAGCAGCCGGAGGGGGTCCCGGACTGAAGCTTTCTTT
TRBV29-1	.	TRBJ2-3	.	CSVNGESTDTQYF	TGCAGCGTTAACGGGGAAAGCACAGATACGCAGTATTTT
TRBV7-2	.	TRBJ2-2	TRBD2	CASSSGLAGGLAEELFF	TGTGCCAGCAGCTCTGGACTAGCGGGGGGCTTGGCCGAGGAGCTGTTTTTT
TRBV12-3/TRBV12-4	few	TRBJ2-7	.	CASSLVPHWDEQYF	TGTGCCAGCAGTTTAGTTCCCCATTGGGACGAGCAGTACTTC
TRBV20-1	.	TRBJ2-7	.	CSARDRGTSYEQYF	TGCAGTGCTAGAGATAGGGGCACCTCCTACGAGCAGTACTTC
TRBV14	.	TRBJ2-5	.	CASDRTTYQETQYF	TGTGCCAGCGACCGGACCACGTACCAAGAGACCCAGTACTTC
TRBV3-1	few	TRBJ2-5	.	CASSQEIGDQETQYF	TGTGCCAGCAGCCAAGAGATTGGGGATCAAGAGACCCAGTACTTC
TRBV3-1	few	TRBJ2-1	TRBD1	CASSQTRDRPNEQFF	TGTGCCAGCAGCCAGACCAGGGACAGACCCAATGAGCAGTTCTTC
TRBV7-2	few	TRBJ1-1	.	CASSLGRGNAEAFF	TGTGCCAGCAGCTTAGGGAGGGGGAACGCTGAAGCTTTCTTT
TRBV28	.	TRBJ2-3	TRBD2	CASSFETSGRAAYSTDTQYF	TGTGCCAGCAGTTTCGAGACTAGCGGGAGGGCCGCGTATAGCACAGATACGCAGTATTTT
TRBV7-2	few	TRBJ1-2	.	CASRSGADSNYGYTF	TGTGCCAGCAGGTCAGGGGCGGATTCTAACTATGGCTACACCTTC
TRBV20-1	.	TRBJ2-3	TRBD2	CSALSSGSEDTQYF	TGCAGTGCCTTATCTAGCGGGAGTGAGGATACGCAGTATTTT
TRBV5-1	few	TRBJ1-4	.	CASRSGSPTNEKLFF	TGCGCCAGCAGATCGGGGTCCCCAACTAATGAAAAACTGTTTTTT
TRBV12-3/TRBV12-4	.	TRBJ1-1	.	CASPGRSEGNTEAFF	TGTGCCAGCCCCGGGAGGTCAGAGGGTAACACTGAAGCTTTCTTT
TRBV6-5	.	TRBJ2-4	TRBD1	CARPTQNRGKNIQYF	TGTGCCAGACCAACCCAAAACAGGGGCAAAAACATTCAGTACTTC
TRBV6-2/TRBV6-3	.	TRBJ2-7	TRBD2	CVSSYSLGLAYEQYF	TGTGTCAGCAGTTACTCGCTGGGACTAGCTTACGAGCAGTACTTC
TRBV4-1	.	TRBJ1-1	TRBD1	CASSPTQGGSSMNTEAFF	TGCGCCAGCAGCCCAACCCAGGGGGGTTCTTCTATGAACACTGAAGCTTTCTTT
TRBV29-1	.	TRBJ2-7	.	CSVESSYEPYF	TGCAGCGTTGAGTCCTCCTACGAGCCGTACTTC
TRBV27	once	TRBJ2-7	.	CASREGPTTYEQYF	TGTGCCAGCAGAGAGGGACCGACGACCTACGAGCAGTACTTC
TRBV27	many	TRBJ2-7	.	CASSLSSGGQGAIEQYF	TGTGCCAGCAGTTTATCGTCGGGAGGGCAGGGGGCGATCGAGCAGTACTTC
TRBV28	.	TRBJ2-7	.	CASSFIRRNEQYF	TGTGCCAGCAGTTTTATAAGACGCAACGAGCAGTACTTC
TRBV29-1	.	TRBJ1-2	.	CSVGMSTRGYGYTF	TGCAGCGTTGGAATGAGCACGCGGGGCTATGGCTACACCTTC
TRBV7-7	few	TRBJ2-5	TRBD2	CASSFGLAGGQETQYF	TGTGCTAGCAGTTTTGGACTAGCGGGAGGCCAAGAGACCCAGTACTTC
TRBV20-1	few	TRBJ1-2	TRBD1	CSASSHRGGGYGYTF	TGCAGTGCTAGCTCACACAGGGGGGGAGGGTATGGCTACACCTTC
TRBV20-1	.	TRBJ2-2	.	CSARESPPGELFF	TGCAGTGCTAGAGAGTCCCCCCCCGGGGAGCTGTTTTTT
TRBV2	.	TRBJ1-2	TRBD1	CASVPDRTLYGYTF	TGTGCCAGCGTACCGGACAGGACCCTCTATGGCTACACCTTC
TRBV29-1	.	TRBJ1-4	.	CSVESRGSPEKLFF	TGCAGCGTTGAAAGTCGCGGGAGTCCGGAAAAACTGTTTTTT
TRBV12-3/TRBV12-4	few	TRBJ2-1	TRBD2	CASSLGTSGRFF	TGTGCCAGCAGTTTAGGTACTAGCGGTAGGTTCTTC
TRBV5-6	.	TRBJ2-7	TRBD1	CASSFRTGDREQYF	TGTGCCAGCAGCTTCCGGACAGGGGACCGCGAGCAGTACTTC
TRBV5-1	.	TRBJ2-7	.	CASSLEGVIPYF	TGCGCCAGCAGCTTGGAAGGGGTAATCCCGTACTTC
TRBV10-3	few	TRBJ1-2	.	CAISEGTYYGYTF	TGTGCCATCAGTGAGGGGACTTACTATGGCTACACCTTC
TRBV7-6	.	TRBJ2-5	.	CASSPISQETQYF	TGTGCCAGCAGCCCGATATCACAAGAGACCCAGTACTTC
TRBV7-3	.	TRBJ2-3	.	CASSLDQRSTDTQYF	TGTGCCAGCAGCTTAGACCAGAGAAGCACAGATACGCAGTATTTT